This T cell receptor (beta chain) emerged from a study of CXCR4 blockade with PD-1 therapy in pancreatic cancer. These archived tumors were resected from patients never given neoadjuvant therapy beforehand. The CDR3 is made up of 16 amino acids. With 0 bases removed from V and 4 bases from J, the gap between germline ends came to 14 bases. Germline values: CDR1 SGHRS, CDR2 YFSETQ. The repertoire was sequenced with immunoSEQ multiplex PCR; TCRdb's copy has only in-frame clones and lacks some. This table has about 2,500 clones, roughly 40% appearing once. Broader study findings: Tumors were clonally expanded, mean roughly 0.15 versus 0.05 in healthy blood. Without paired alpha-beta data, shared specificity of dominant clones is unconfirmed. More frequent amino acid clones had more nucleotide rearrangements, suggesting convergent selection.

This clone was picked up a small number of times. Its antigen is not identified. Sequencing used tumor tissue. The clonotype originates from a human donor with pancreatic ductal adenocarcinoma. The V gene is TRBV5-1, the J gene TRBJ1-3; D is possibly TRBD1 (6 bases). The CDR3 region has the DNA TGCGCCAGCAGCTTGGATGGCAGGGGAGGCGGAAACACCATATATTTT. Its translation is CASSLDGRGGGNTIYF.